The source of this T cell receptor beta chain is a study of OX40 agonist ivuxolimab in advanced cancers. TCRdb's copy holds only in-frame clones and misses some; the assay was immunoSEQ multiplex PCR. The sample includes 30,000 to 35,000 clones, approximately 79% of them seen just once. Trimming took off 4 bases at V and 1 base at J, with 8 bases between the two ends. The CDR3 has 13 residues. Germline-derived CDR1 and CDR2 are SGHTA and FQGTGA. The chain is built from TRBV7-3 and TRBJ2-7; D remains ambiguous. The TCR was taken from an adult with an advanced solid tumor such as melanoma, head and neck, liver or kidney cancer. The sample here was CD4+ or CD8+ T cells sorted from blood, taken in a trial of the OX40 agonist ivuxolimab. CDR3 in amino acids: CASSSVSSYEQYF. CDR3 sequence (DNA): TGTGCCAGCAGCTCGGTCAGTTCCTACGAGCAGTACTTC.